A selection of T cell receptor beta chains follows, all from one sample in a study of blood T cells in healthy people across ages. TCRdb re-analysed the 5' RACE reads in MiXCR, keeping a single row per CDR3 protein. Among roughly 800,000 distinct CDR3 sequences listed, about 62% were seen once. The material sequenced was blood. These receptors came from a man aged 25-45 years in good health. Each CDR3 is given with its conserved first and last residue. The D gene is left open where the match is weak. The listing skips clone size in some rows; elsewhere it reads once, few, many or a size class.

TRBJ2-1 | TRBV29-1 | few | NA | TGCAGCGTTGATGGACCCGCCGGAACCTACAATGAGCAGTTCTTC | CSVDGPAGTYNEQFF
TRBJ2-1 | TRBV7-3 | NA | TRBD2 | TGTGCCAGCAGCTTGACAGGGTTTAGGGTAGCGGGAGACTTTGAGCAGTTCTTC | CASSLTGFRVAGDFEQFF
TRBJ2-7 | TRBV6-1 | NA | NA | TGTGCCAGCACGGGGAAACCGGGATCTCCGAACATTCGGTACTTC | CASTGKPGSPNIRYF
TRBJ2-3 | TRBV5-1 | few | TRBD2 | TGCGCCAGCAGTATGACGGGAGGTCGAGATACGCAGTATTTT | CASSMTGGRDTQYF
TRBJ1-1 | TRBV6-1 | once | NA | TGTGCCAGCAGTGAAAGGGCACAGCTGAACACTGAGGCTTTCTTT | CASSERAQLNTEAFF
TRBJ2-3 | TRBV7-2 | NA | TRBD2 | TGTGCCAGCAGCTTAGTTGGGACTACCGGCAGGGATACGCAGTATTTT | CASSLVGTTGRDTQYF
TRBJ2-7 | TRBV25-1 | few | NA | TGTGCCAGCAGTGATAAGGGCCCGGACAGAGGCCTCTACGAGCAGTACTTC | CASSDKGPDRGLYEQYF
TRBJ1-2 | TRBV27 | NA | NA | TGTGCCAGCAGTGTATATCTGGGGGCCTATGGCTACACCTTC | CASSVYLGAYGYTF
TRBJ2-5 | TRBV28 | many | NA | TGTGCCAGCAGAGAGGACAGAAATCAAGAGACCCAGTACTTC | CASREDRNQETQYF
TRBJ2-1 | TRBV12-3/TRBV12-4 | NA | NA | TGTGCCAGCAGCCGTACGACAGTTAGCTCCTACAATGAGCAGTTCTTC | CASSRTTVSSYNEQFF
TRBJ2-7 | TRBV20-1 | NA | TRBD1 | TGCAGTGCTAGAGATCCCCGGACAGGGACCGGCGAGCAGTACTTC | CSARDPRTGTGEQYF
TRBJ2-7 | TRBV18 | once | NA | TGTGCCAGCTCACCACCCGGGATCTCCTACAATGAGCAGTACTTC | CASSPPGISYNEQYF
TRBJ1-1 | TRBV20-1 | NA | NA | TGCAGTGTTAAAACGCCGACAGGCCGGGGGGAAGCTTTCTTT | CSVKTPTGRGEAFF
TRBJ2-1 | TRBV10-3 | NA | TRBD1 | TGTGCCATCAGGGGGACAGGGAGAGATGAGCAGTTCTTC | CAIRGTGRDEQFF
TRBJ2-1 | TRBV6-1 | NA | TRBD2 | TGTGCCAGCAGTTTAGGACTAGCGCGGAGGGATGAGCAGTTCTTC | CASSLGLARRDEQFF
TRBJ2-7 | TRBV15 | NA | TRBD2 | TGTGCCACCAGCCGGGGGGGAGCGGGATACTACGAGCAGTACTTC | CATSRGGAGYYEQYF
TRBJ2-1 | TRBV20-1 | few | NA | TGCAGTGCTAGAGATAGGAGAGGGATTGATTACAATGAGCAGTTCTTC | CSARDRRGIDYNEQFF
TRBJ1-4 | TRBV3-1 | once | NA | TGTGCCAGCAGCCACTGGCAGCAAACTGCAACTAATGAAAAACTGTTTTTT | CASSHWQQTATNEKLFF
TRBJ2-7 | TRBV12-3/TRBV12-4 | few | NA | TGTGCCAGCAGAGTGGACCTTAGCTCCTACGAGCAGTACTTC | CASRVDLSSYEQYF
TRBJ2-7 | TRBV20-1 | once | TRBD2 | TGCAGTGCTAGTTTGGAAGTAGCGGGATTGACCTACGAGCAGTACTTC | CSASLEVAGLTYEQYF
TRBJ2-6 | TRBV6-2/TRBV6-3 | NA | NA | TGTGCCAGCAGTATCCGACAGGCAACCTCTGGGGCCAACGTCCTGACTTTC | CASSIRQATSGANVLTF
TRBJ2-2 | TRBV29-1 | NA | TRBD2 | TGCAGCGGTAGCGGGGGATCCACCGGGGAGCTGTTTTTT | CSGSGGSTGELFF
TRBJ1-5 | TRBV27 | NA | NA | TGTGCCAGCAGTTTAAGATGGGGGAGCAATCAGCCCCAGCATTTT | CASSLRWGSNQPQHF
TRBJ1-1 | TRBV7-2 | NA | NA | TGTGCCAGCAGCTTAGGGGCGGAGAAAGCTTTCTTT | CASSLGAEKAFF
TRBJ1-6 | TRBV6-6 | NA | NA | TGTGCCAGCAGTTATGGCGGAAGAAGTGTCTTTAATTCACCCCTCCACTTT | CASSYGGRSVFNSPLHF
TRBJ2-3 | TRBV30 | NA | NA | TGTGCCTGGAGTGTCAAAACGGGACCCAGGTATTTT | CAWSVKTGPRYF
TRBJ2-1 | TRBV5-1 | NA | NA | TGCGCCAGCAGCGTGGACCTCAACGGCAAGCAGTTCTTC | CASSVDLNGKQFF
TRBJ2-5 | TRBV6-2/TRBV6-3 | NA | NA | TGTGCCAGCAGCCGCACAACGGGGACCCAGTACTTC | CASSRTTGTQYF
TRBJ2-5 | TRBV5-1 | NA | TRBD2 | TGCGCCAGCAGTTCCCAAGCGGGGGGGCAGGAGACCCAGTACTTC | CASSSQAGGQETQYF
TRBJ2-7 | TRBV10-2 | once | TRBD2 | TGCGCCAGCGGTGGGACTAGACGGGACGAGCAGTACTTC | CASGGTRRDEQYF
TRBJ2-7 | TRBV7-9 | few | TRBD1 | TGTGCCAGCAGCTCCCTAGTAGGACAGGTGATGGCTTACGAGCAGTACTTC | CASSSLVGQVMAYEQYF
TRBJ1-5 | TRBV20-1 | few | NA | TGCAGTGCACCGAACAGGGTCGGGGCTAGCAATCAGCCCCAGCATTTT | CSAPNRVGASNQPQHF
TRBJ2-3 | TRBV6-5 | NA | NA | TGTGCCAGCAGTTACTTGGGACTTGGGGATACGCAGTATTTT | CASSYLGLGDTQYF
TRBJ2-1 | TRBV9 | NA | TRBD2 | TGTGCCAGCAGCGTAGTGGGACTAGCGGGAGATGAGCAGTTCTTC | CASSVVGLAGDEQFF
TRBJ2-7 | TRBV4-3 | NA | TRBD2 | TGCGCCAGCAGCCAAGAGCTCCTAGCGGGAGGTAACGAGCAGTACTTC | CASSQELLAGGNEQYF
TRBJ1-2 | TRBV29-1 | NA | NA | TGCAGCGCCGGGACTGCGTATGGCTACACCTTC | CSAGTAYGYTF
TRBJ1-2 | TRBV25-1 | once | NA | TGTGCCAGCAGTGGCGCGGCGACAAACTATGGCTACACCTTC | CASSGAATNYGYTF
TRBJ2-1 | TRBV29-1 | few | NA | TGCAGCGTTGTTGAGAGGGCGTCTTCCAATGAGCAGTTCTTC | CSVVERASSNEQFF
TRBJ1-2 | TRBV6-2/TRBV6-3 | NA | NA | TGTGCCAGCAGGAGACCTCCGGGGCAAATCAGGGATGGCTACACCTTC | CASRRPPGQIRDGYTF
TRBJ1-5 | TRBV5-1 | NA | NA | TGCGCCAGCAGTCCTAGGGGAGGCGATCAGCCCCAGCATTTT | CASSPRGGDQPQHF
TRBJ2-1 | TRBV20-1 | NA | TRBD2 | TGCAGTGCCGGGACTAGCGGGAGCTCTATCTACAATGAGCAGTTCTTC | CSAGTSGSSIYNEQFF
TRBJ1-2 | TRBV5-5 | NA | NA | TGTGCCAGCGACGACGGGCCGGAGTTCAGTAGCTATGGCTACACCTTC | CASDDGPEFSSYGYTF
TRBJ2-1 | TRBV20-1 | NA | NA | TGCAGTGCTAGAGGGCCAGGGTGGAACTACAATGAGCAGTTCTTC | CSARGPGWNYNEQFF
TRBJ2-3 | TRBV3-1 | NA | TRBD2 | TGTGCCAGCAGCCAAGGTCTAGCGGGAGTTTATGAGCAGTATTTT | CASSQGLAGVYEQYF
TRBJ2-7 | TRBV7-2 | NA | NA | TGTGCCAGCAGCCGAGAGGGTCTGGGTTTCTACGAGCAGTACTTC | CASSREGLGFYEQYF
TRBJ2-5 | TRBV7-2 | few | NA | TGTGCCAGCAGCATAGGGGGGAAACAAGAGACCCAGTACTTC | CASSIGGKQETQYF
TRBJ2-1 | TRBV12-3/TRBV12-4 | few | TRBD2 | TGTGCCAGCAGCCCCGGACTAGCGGGGCCATACAATGAGCAGTTCTTC | CASSPGLAGPYNEQFF
TRBJ2-3 | TRBV10-1 | NA | NA | TGCGCCAGCAGTGACTTCAGGGGACTCACAGATACGCAGTATTTT | CASSDFRGLTDTQYF
TRBJ1-1 | TRBV2 | few | TRBD1 | TGTGCCAGCAGGGAATGGGACAGGGTGGCTGAAGCTTTCTTT | CASREWDRVAEAFF
TRBJ2-6 | TRBV5-1 | NA | NA | TGCGCCAGCACCGAGGTTGGTGGGGCCAACGTCCTGACTTTC | CASTEVGGANVLTF
TRBJ2-1 | TRBV6-2/TRBV6-3 | NA | NA | TGTGCCAGCAGTCGGGGGCCTGCGTCTACTTCTGAGCAGTTCTTC | CASSRGPASTSEQFF
TRBJ2-7 | TRBV28 | NA | TRBD2 | TGTGCCAGCACCGGCGGGGGGCGTGGGTACGAGCAGTACTTC | CASTGGGRGYEQYF
TRBJ2-7 | TRBV20-1 | once | TRBD1 | TGCAGTGCTTCCCCCGGGGACAGAACCTACGAGCAGTACTTC | CSASPGDRTYEQYF
TRBJ2-5 | TRBV2 | NA | NA | TGTGCCAGCAATTTAGGGAGGACCGAAGAGACCCAGTACTTC | CASNLGRTEETQYF
TRBJ2-3 | TRBV2 | few | TRBD2 | TGTGCCAGCAGTGAAACTAGCGGGGTCTCGGTAGATACGCAGTATTTT | CASSETSGVSVDTQYF
TRBJ2-1 | TRBV20-1 | NA | NA | TGCAGTGCCCGGACACCGCGTACCTACAATGAGCAGTTCTTC | CSARTPRTYNEQFF
TRBJ2-7 | TRBV6-5 | NA | NA | TGTGCCAGCCTAGCCCCAGGGGGGTCCTACGAGCAGTACTTC | CASLAPGGSYEQYF
TRBJ2-1 | TRBV29-1 | many | TRBD2 | TGCAGCGTTGAGTCCGGACTAGCGGGCTACAATGAGCAGTTCTTC | CSVESGLAGYNEQFF